Each of the 17 T cell receptor beta chains below was sequenced from the same sample in a study of cytomegalovirus exposure and HLA in healthy donors. Only in-frame clones appear in the TCRdb table, and some are missing; sequencing was by immunoSEQ multiplex PCR. In the table there are around 110,000 clones, about 85% of which are singletons. The sample taken for sequencing was PBMCs. All receptors come from a woman between 18 and 29 years old in good health and CMV-seropositive.

This chain uses TRBV4-1 with TRBJ2-1; D may be TRBD1 (5 bases). Trimming stripped 4 bases from V and 5 bases from J, with 12 bases between. CDR1 is MGHRA, CDR2 YSYEKL, per germline. The CDR3 loop spans 14 amino acids. CDR3: CASSPSTGHNEQFF. The CDR3 DNA follows: TGCGCCAGCAGCCCGAGTACAGGACACAATGAGCAGTTCTTC.

This rearrangement joins TRBV6-1 to TRBJ2-3, with D possibly matching TRBD2 (6 bases). Germline V lookup: CDR1 MNHNS, CDR2 SASEGT. The CDR3 loop spans 14 amino acids. Trimming shortened V by 5 bases and J by 6 bases, and 15 bases separated the two germline ends. The CDR3 nucleotides are TGTGCCAGCAGTCGCGGGCGGGACGCCGATACGCAGTATTTT. Amino acids: CASSRGRDADTQYF.

The CDR3 bases are TGTGCCAGCAGGGAGAGGACAGCCTACGAGCAGTACTTC. Translating it yields CASRERTAYEQYF. V usage is TRBV28 and J usage is TRBJ2-7, with D possibly matching TRBD1 (6 bases). CDR1 and CDR2 (germline): MDHEN, SYDVKM. Trimming took off 6 bases at V and 2 bases at J, with 11 bases between the two ends. CDR3 length: 13 residues.

V gene TRBV11-2 combines with J gene TRBJ2-7, with TRBD2 matching 7 bases. CDR1 is SGHAT, CDR2 FQNNGV, per germline. This CDR3 is built from 16 residues. V lost 6 bases, J lost 6 bases, and 17 bases stayed unmatched. The CDR3 bases are TGTGCCAGCAGTCAAGACCCGGGACTACCACGATCCGAGCAGTACGTC. Translated, it gives CASSQDPGLPRSEQYV.

V is TRBV28 and J is TRBJ1-5; 7 bases map to TRBD1. Germline V gene data show CDR1 as MDHEN and CDR2 as SYDVKM. This CDR3 contains 16 residues. The trim removed 5 bases at V and 0 bases at J, leaving 7 bases unmatched. The CDR3 loop is CASSRPGGHSNQPQHF. Here the CDR3 DNA reads TGTGCCAGCAGTAGACCAGGGGGTCATAGCAATCAGCCCCAGCATTTT.

The chain links TRBV11-2 to TRBJ2-7; TRBD2 agrees at 9 bases. The CDR3 runs 16 residues. The trim removed 1 base at V and 1 base at J, leaving 5 bases unmatched. Germline V gives CDR1 SGHAT, CDR2 FQNNGV. The CDR3 protein is CASSLGLAGTSYEQYF. The CDR3 DNA sequence: TGTGCCAGCAGCTTAGGTCTAGCGGGGACGTCCTACGAGCAGTACTTC.

The chain joins TRBV19 to TRBJ2-2; TRBD1 is a possible D gene (6 bases). The CDR3 consists of 13 residues. The V end lost 5 bases, the J end lost 7 bases, and 11 bases lay between the germline ends. Germline V lookup: CDR1 LNHDA, CDR2 SQIVND (reference sequence). The CDR3 is CASSQGSYGELFF. For the CDR3, the DNA is TGTGCCAGTAGTCAGGGGTCTTACGGGGAGCTGTTTTTT.

In this sample, this clone turned up once. The rearrangement links TRBV20-1 to TRBJ1-1; D remains unclear. Germline CDR1 and CDR2: DFQATT and SNEGSKA (reference sequence). CDR3 size: 11 residues. The CDR3 nucleotides are TGCAGGTCTCTGCAGGAAACTGAAGCTTTCTTT. This sequence encodes CRSLQETEAFF.

The V call is TRBV7-6, the J call TRBJ1-4, with D possibly being TRBD1 (5 bases). Germline V gene sequence: CDR1 SGHVS, CDR2 FNYEAQ. Deletions cut 1 base from V and 8 bases from J, with 20 bases between. The CDR3 contains 17 residues. CDR3 DNA sequence: TGTGCCAGCAGCTTAGGGGCTCGCAGCAGGGTCGGGGAAAAACTGTTTTTT. Protein product: CASSLGARSRVGEKLFF.

The V call is TRBV6-1, the J call TRBJ2-1, with 8 bases matching TRBD2. From germline, CDR1 is MNHNS and CDR2 SASEGT. The V segment lost 8 bases and the J segment 4 bases; nucleotides outside the gene matches: 10. The CDR3 spans 15 residues. In DNA, the CDR3 is TGTGCCAGCTCCTGGGCGGGGGGCGCTTACAATGAGCAGTTCTTC. This codes for CASSWAGGAYNEQFF.

The chain links TRBV19 to TRBJ2-3; D not resolved. This CDR3 region has 13 residues. V was cut by 4 bases and J by 2 bases, with 7 bases left in between. CDR1 LNHDA and CDR2 SQIVND come from the germline V gene (reference sequence). CDR3 nucleotide sequence: TGTGCCAGTAGTACAAAACACACAGATACGCAGTATTTT. As protein: CASSTKHTDTQYF.

The count of this clone is one. The chain links TRBV5-6 to TRBJ2-5, with 7 bases aligning to TRBD1. Germline CDR1 SGHDT, CDR2 YYEEEE. CDR3 size: 15 residues. Unmatched junction bases numbered 10, after V lost 4 bases and J lost 4 bases. CDR3: CASSRPGQRRETQYF. For the CDR3, the DNA is TGTGCCAGCAGCCGGCCGGGACAGAGGCGAGAGACCCAGTACTTC.

This chain connects TRBV4-2 to TRBJ2-5; 10 nucleotides line up with TRBD2. This CDR3 contains 17 residues. The germline CDR1 and CDR2 sequences are LGHNA and YNFKEQ. Trimming took 0 bases from V and 5 from J; bases not matched to a gene: 9. The CDR3 bases are TGTGCCAGCAGCCAAGATCCCGCTAGCGGGGGTGGCGAGACCCAGTACTTC. It translates to CASSQDPASGGGETQYF.

This clone was counted between two and nine times. J is TRBJ1-6 and V is TRBV6-5, with 7 bases fitting TRBD1. The CDR3 sequence is 14 residues long. Germline values: CDR1 MNHEY, CDR2 SVGAGI. Losses at the gene ends were 6 bases for V and 7 bases for J; bases not matched to a gene: 6. The CDR3 region is CASRGQHWNSPLHF. Here the CDR3 DNA reads TGTGCCAGCAGGGGACAGCACTGGAATTCACCCCTCCACTTT.

The genes are TRBV9 and TRBJ2-7; weak D call: TRBD1 (5 bases). Per the germline V gene, CDR1 is SGDLS and CDR2 is YYNGEE. Between the trimmed V and J ends, which lost 0 bases and 2 bases, there was a span of 12 bases. This CDR3 has 15 residues. CDR3 sequence: CASSVDLAGPYEQYF. The CDR3 DNA sequence: TGTGCCAGCAGCGTAGACCTCGCAGGGCCCTACGAGCAGTACTTC.

The V gene is TRBV19, the J gene TRBJ1-4; D is ambiguous. Trimming stripped 6 bases from V and 2 bases from J, with 10 bases between. CDR3 length equals 14 residues. Germline loops: CDR1 LNHDA, CDR2 SQIVND (reference sequence). The CDR3 coding sequence is TGTGCCAGTAGGGGCACGGGGACTAATGAAAAACTGTTTTTT. Translation: CASRGTGTNEKLFF.

The chain joins TRBV7-6 to TRBJ1-1; weak D call: TRBD1 (5 bases). The CDR3 loop spans 15 amino acids. Germline values: CDR1 SGHVS, CDR2 FNYEAQ. V lost 1 base and J 0 bases, leaving 9 bases between the germline ends. CDR3 nucleotide sequence: TGTGCCAGCAGCTTAGGGGGCCCAATGAACACTGAAGCTTTCTTT. This translates into CASSLGGPMNTEAFF.